These 25 T cell receptor beta chains were sequenced from one sample in a study of blood T cell repertoires in COVID-19 (dated by TCRdb to 2020 to 2022). The library was prepared using the immunoSEQ multiplex PCR assay. TCRdb re-hosts the immuneACCESS table, in-frame sequences only. Its copies lack some clones; in the studies checked, an unresolved V gene accounts for under half of them, and the cause for the rest is not known. Across this sample there are a few hundred thousand clones, with roughly 80% seen only once. The top ten clones comprise 8% to 13% of the sample. Material for sequencing was peripheral blood. These receptor sequences come from a woman older than 75 with acute or convalescent COVID-19.

The V gene is TRBV7-8, the J gene TRBJ2-6, with D possibly being TRBD2 (7 bases). Trimming took off 1 base at V and 4 bases at J, with 11 bases between the two ends. This CDR3 has 16 residues. From germline, CDR1 is SGHVS and CDR2 FQNEAQ. For the CDR3, the DNA is TGTGCCAGCAGCTTAGTTGCGGGGGCCGGGGCCAACGTCCTGACTTTC. It yields the protein CASSLVAGAGANVLTF.

V gene TRBV7-2 combines with J gene TRBJ2-7; weak D call: TRBD2 (5 bases). V shed 1 base and J shed 0 bases, with 7 bases lying between them. Germline CDR1 SGHTA, CDR2 FQGNSA. The CDR3 consists of 14 residues. The CDR3 loop reads CASSLGGLSYEQYF. The CDR3 DNA follows: TGTGCCAGCAGCTTAGGCGGACTCTCCTACGAGCAGTACTTC.

The rearrangement uses TRBV3-1 (or the pseudogene TRBV3-2) and TRBJ1-2; D ambiguous. The V gene's germline CDR1 is LGHDT and CDR2 YNNKEL (reference sequence). With 4 bases removed from V and 7 bases from J, the gap between germline ends came to 13 bases. This CDR3 has 13 amino acids. The CDR3 is CASSPLRISGYTF. The CDR3 DNA is TGTGCCAGCAGCCCACTAAGAATAAGTGGCTACACCTTC.

This clone has only one observation. V and J are TRBV2 and TRBJ2-1, with a possible D match to TRBD1 (6 bases). Germline V gives CDR1 SNHLY, CDR2 FYNNEI. The CDR3 loop spans 15 amino acids. V gave up 6 bases and J gave up 4 bases, with 16 bases separating them. The CDR3 here is CASRLRTESYNEQFF. Here the CDR3 DNA reads TGTGCCAGCAGGTTACGGACAGAGAGTTACAATGAGCAGTTCTTC.

The table lists this clone with a count of one. The chain uses TRBV11-2 and TRBJ1-4; D may be TRBD1 (5 bases). V was trimmed by 2 bases and J by 4 bases, leaving 11 bases between them. The CDR3 runs to 15 residues. Per the germline V gene, CDR1 is SGHAT and CDR2 is FQNNGV. This chain's CDR3 is CASSLSQASNEKLFF. CDR3 nucleotide sequence: TGTGCCAGCAGCTTATCACAGGCCAGTAATGAAAAACTGTTTTTT.

This chain joins TRBV3-1 (or the pseudogene TRBV3-2) and TRBJ2-3; TRBD2 matches at 11 bases. In germline, CDR1 is LGHDT, CDR2 YNNKEL (reference sequence). CDR3 length: 18 amino acids. V gave up 5 bases and J gave up 5 bases; unmatched junction bases: 15. The CDR3 spells CASSGGRLAGGVVDTQYF. CDR3 DNA: TGTGCCAGCAGCGGGGGGCGCCTAGCGGGAGGAGTCGTAGATACGCAGTATTTT.

The V call is TRBV19, the J call TRBJ1-6; the match to TRBD1 covers 7 bases. Looked up from germline, CDR1 is LNHDA and CDR2 is SQIVND (reference sequence). The CDR3 contains 15 residues. Unmatched junction bases numbered 8, after V lost 6 bases and J lost 6 bases. CDR3 nucleotides: TGTGCCAGTAGGGGATCACAGGGGCCTAATTCACCCCTCCACTTT. It translates to CASRGSQGPNSPLHF. Filled out from reference TRBV19 and TRBJ1-6, the complete variable domain reads DGGITQSPKYLFRKEGQNVTLSCEQNLNHDAMYWYRQDPGQGLRLIYYSQIVNDFQKGDIAEGYSVSREKKESFPLTVTSAQKNPTAFYLCASRGSQGPNSPLHFGNGTRLTVT.

This clone has at least ten counts. The rearrangement uses TRBV19 and TRBJ2-7, with 10 positions matching TRBD2. The CDR3 has 15 residues. The germline V gene has CDR1 LNHDA and CDR2 SQIVND (reference sequence). V trimming: 5 bases; J trimming: 0 bases; junction bases outside the gene matches: 4. CDR3 in amino acids: CASSLSSGSSYEQYF. The DNA for the CDR3 is TGTGCCAGTAGTTTATCTAGCGGGAGCTCCTACGAGCAGTACTTC.

The chain couples TRBV12-3 or TRBV12-4 to TRBJ1-2, with 8 bases matching TRBD1. V shed 5 bases and J 4 bases; nucleotides not matched to a gene: 3. The CDR3 runs 13 residues. CDR3 in DNA: TGTGCCAGCAGTCCAGGACAGGGCTATGGCTACACCTTC. Protein sequence: CASSPGQGYGYTF.

The J gene is TRBJ2-7, the V gene TRBV11-2, with 8 bases aligning to TRBD1. CDR1 is SGHAT and CDR2 is FQNNGV in the germline V gene. The CDR3 is 17 residues long. The V and J ends lost 1 base and 0 bases, in that order; junction bases with no gene match: 8. CDR3 loop: CASSLGGPGTGSYEQYF. The CDR3 nucleotides read TGTGCCAGCAGCTTAGGGGGTCCCGGGACAGGCTCCTACGAGCAGTACTTC.

The chain uses TRBV4-3 and TRBJ1-4; 8 nucleotides match TRBD1. V shed 0 bases and J 8 bases; nucleotides not matched to a gene: 5. This CDR3 comprises 15 residues. Germline V gene sequence: CDR1 LGHNA, CDR2 YSLEER. CDR3 nucleotide sequence: TGCGCCAGCAGCCAAGAGGGGACAGGAAGAGAAAAACTGTTTTTT. Its protein product is CASSQEGTGREKLFF.

This chain connects TRBV30 to TRBJ2-6; D unclear. CDR3 size: 13 residues. Trimming removed 5 bases from V and 4 bases from J, with 9 bases in between. Germline V gene lookup returns CDR1 GTSNPN and CDR2 SVGIG (reference sequence). CDR3: CAWQMSGANVLTF. The CDR3 DNA is TGTGCCTGGCAGATGTCCGGGGCCAACGTCCTGACTTTC.

A few counts support this clone. The V and J genes are TRBV27 and TRBJ2-7, with TRBD1 matching 10 bases. J lost 4 bases, V lost 5 bases, and 5 bases had no gene match. In germline, CDR1 is MNHEY, CDR2 SMNVEV (reference sequence). This CDR3 has 14 amino acids. The DNA of the CDR3 is TGTGCCAGCAGTGTCCGGGACAGGGGATACGAGCAGTACTTC. This gives the protein CASSVRDRGYEQYF.

In its sample, this clone was seen a few times. The chain couples TRBV30 to TRBJ1-2; D gene uncertain. CDR3 length equals 13 residues. Germline V CDR1 and CDR2: GTSNPN, SVGIG (reference sequence). Trimming cost V 0 bases and J 0 bases, with 5 bases left between them. The CDR3 loop reads CAWSVTANYGYTF. DNA for the CDR3: TGTGCCTGGAGTGTTACGGCTAACTATGGCTACACCTTC. Full variable domain (outside the CDR3, taken from reference TRBV30 and TRBJ1-2): SQTIHQWPATLVQPVGSPLSLECTVEGTSNPNLYWYRQAAGRGLQLLFYSVGIGQISSEVPQNLSASRPQDRQFILSSKKLLLSDSGFYLCAWSVTANYGYTFGSGTRLTVV.

The rearrangement joins TRBV29-1 to TRBJ1-2; no firm D call. Germline CDR1 and CDR2: SQVTM and ANQGSEA. Trimming pared 5 bases from V and 5 bases from J, leaving 24 bases between. The CDR3 totals 16 residues. CDR3 sequence reads: CSVLVPSGFDGYGYTF. DNA of the CDR3: TGCAGCGTTCTGGTGCCAAGCGGGTTCGACGGGTATGGCTACACCTTC. The full variable domain, completed using reference TRBV29-1 and TRBJ1-2, is SAVISQKPSRDICQRGTSLTIQCQVDSQVTMMFWYRQQPGQSLTLIATANQGSEATYESGFVIDKFPISRPNLTFSTLTVSNMSPEDSSIYLCSVLVPSGFDGYGYTFGSGTRLTVV.

This clone has a handful of counts. The J gene is TRBJ2-7, the V gene TRBV2; 8 bases agree with TRBD1. Unmatched junction bases numbered 9, after V lost 4 bases and J lost 4 bases. CDR1 and CDR2 from the germline V gene are SNHLY and FYNNEI. This CDR3 region has 15 residues. The CDR3 sequence is CASSGAGTGGYEQYF. The CDR3, as DNA: TGTGCCAGCAGTGGAGCCGGGACAGGAGGTTACGAGCAGTACTTC.

This sequence joins TRBV7-2 and TRBJ1-5; D may be TRBD1 (5 bases). V was clipped by 5 bases and J by 3 bases, with 14 bases between them. CDR1 is SGHTA and CDR2 is FQGNSA in the germline V gene. The CDR3 runs to 15 residues. The CDR3 nucleotides are TGTGCCAGCAGCATTCGGACGGGGGACAATCAGCCCCAGCATTTT. It codes for CASSIRTGDNQPQHF. The full variable domain, its missing parts supplied by reference TRBV7-2 and TRBJ1-5, is GAGVSQSPSNKVTEKGKDVELRCDPISGHTALYWYRQSLGQGLEFLIYFQGNSAPDKSGLPSDRFSAERTGGSVSTLTIQRTQQEDSAVYLCASSIRTGDNQPQHFGDGTRLSIL.

V and J are TRBV28 and TRBJ1-5; maybe TRBD1 (6 bases). Germline values: CDR1 MDHEN, CDR2 SYDVKM. The CDR3 covers 15 residues. The V gene lost 4 bases and the J gene lost 2 bases, with 12 bases spanning the gap. The CDR3 protein is CASSSYRVGNQPQHF. Written as DNA, the CDR3 is TGTGCCAGCAGTTCCTACAGGGTCGGCAATCAGCCCCAGCATTTT.

This clone was seen once. The DNA for the CDR3 is TGCGCCAGCAGCCAAGACCGGGCGGGACTAGTGGCAGATACGCAGTATTTT. It is translated as CASSQDRAGLVADTQYF. This rearrangement joins TRBV4-1 to TRBJ2-3; the match to TRBD2 covers 8 bases. The CDR3 has 17 residues. The germline V gene encodes CDR1 MGHRA and CDR2 YSYEKL. Unmatched junction bases numbered 9, after V lost 0 bases and J lost 4 bases.

In regard to this clone: The junction does not match germline at one end; this may be a read error. The chain is built from TRBV7-7 and TRBJ2-7, with 7 bases lining up with TRBD1. The CDR3 spans 16 residues. Germline values: CDR1 SSHAT, CDR2 FNYEAQ (reference sequence). The CDR3 DNA reads as TGTGCTAGCAGCGCTCTCCCCAGGGGGAGAGCCTACGAGCAGTACTTC. It is translated as CASSALPRGRAYEQYF.

CDR3 sequence reads: CASSLESSGNTIYF. The CDR3 nucleotides read TGTGCCAGCAGCTTGGAGAGCTCTGGAAACACCATATATTTT. This chain uses TRBV5-8 with TRBJ1-3; D not certain. Trimming removed 0 bases at V and 0 bases at J, with 4 bases between. Germline lookup yields CDR1 SGHTS and CDR2 YDEGEE. This CDR3 contains 14 residues.

This clone was picked up one time. This chain uses TRBV18 with TRBJ2-3, with 8 bases fitting TRBD2. Trimming cost V 6 bases and J 6 bases; bases outside gene matches: 14. Looked up from germline, CDR1 is KGHSH and CDR2 is LQKENI. The CDR3 is made up of 16 amino acids. The CDR3 here is CASSPSRGAVSDTQYF. CDR3 DNA sequence: TGTGCCAGCTCCCCTTCGCGGGGGGCTGTCTCGGATACGCAGTATTTT.

V and J are TRBV11-2 and TRBJ1-5, with 10 bases that match TRBD1. The germline CDR1 and CDR2 sequences are SGHAT and FQNNGV. Trimming took 0 bases from V and 3 from J; bases not matched to a gene: 5. The CDR3 runs 17 residues. CDR3 protein: CASSLDKTGGTNQPQHF. The CDR3 DNA reads TGTGCCAGCAGCTTAGATAAGACAGGGGGCACCAATCAGCCCCAGCATTTT.

The chain uses TRBV7-2 and TRBJ1-4; 7 nucleotides line up with TRBD1. The germline CDR1 and CDR2 sequences are SGHTA and FQGNSA. This CDR3 spans 13 amino acids. V trimming: 3 bases; J trimming: 8 bases; junction bases outside the gene matches: 3. The CDR3 DNA follows: TGTGCCAGCAGCTTGGGGACAGCCGAAAAACTGTTTTTT. The encoded protein is CASSLGTAEKLFF.

The chain carries TRBV4-3 and TRBJ2-1, with D possibly TRBD2 on 5 matching bases. Germline V gene lookup returns CDR1 LGHNA and CDR2 YSLEER. V was pared by 3 bases and J by 9 bases, with 9 bases between. The CDR3 is 12 amino acids. The CDR3 nucleotides read TGCGCCAGCAGCCAGGGGAGCATTGAGCAGTTCTTC. It codes for CASSQGSIEQFF.